A single T cell receptor (beta chain) is shown here with its context. Its specificity is unknown. The sample originates from a study of siplizumab effects on memory and regulatory T cells. Assays captured approximately 100,000 TCR templates per sample. Generated by immunoSEQ multiplex PCR, the TCRdb table keeps only in-frame clones and is missing some. The data show approximately 97,000 clones, about 93% seen once. This CDR3 is built from 13 residues. Germline CDR1 and CDR2: LNHDA and SQIVND (reference sequence). Trimming took 6 bases from V and 5 from J, leaving 11 bases between them. Whole-study findings and limits: Both greater diversity than memory cells and a major contribution to the alloresponse seemed to characterize naive T cells. Assignment to unstimulated subsets succeeded for only a minor fraction of the alloreactive clones. Alloreactive sequences tracing back to unstimulated CD4+ memory cells fell significantly with siplizumab.

V gene TRBV19 combines with J gene TRBJ1-5, with TRBD1 as a possible D gene (5 bases). This sequence originates from a human donor in good health. Sequenced input: CD4+ T cells sorted from blood. The CDR3 spells CASSPGHYQPQHF. The CDR3 DNA reads as TGTGCCAGTAGCCCTGGACACTATCAGCCCCAGCATTTT.